Listed here are 2 T cell receptor beta chains from one sample, sequenced in a study of shared clonotypes between healthy human individuals. Assay used: immunoSEQ multiplex PCR; TCRdb lists only in-frame clones, some missing. The sample yields 2 million to 2.5 million clones, 92% seen once. Sequencing used naive CD4+ T cells from PBMCs. Subset here: CD45RA+ positively selected. Every receptor here comes from a man aged 18-30 years in good health. Some clones in this sample may be carry-over from other donors' samples.

The V and J genes are TRBV29-1 and TRBJ2-1, with D maybe TRBD2 (6 bases). Germline CDR1 is SQVTM and CDR2 is ANQGSEA. V was clipped by 7 bases and J by 9 bases, with 22 bases between them. This CDR3 has 14 amino acids. CDR3 region: CSALHSGGSAEQFF. DNA of the CDR3: TGCAGCGCCCTGCATAGCGGCGGCTCGGCTGAGCAGTTCTTC.

This chain connects TRBV28 to TRBJ2-5; D remains ambiguous. The V and J ends lost 6 bases and 5 bases respectively, with 7 bases between them. CDR3 size: 11 residues. Germline V CDR1 and CDR2: MDHEN, SYDVKM. The CDR3 region is CASRTTETQYF. For the CDR3, the DNA is TGTGCCAGCAGAACTACGGAGACCCAGTACTTC.